This T cell receptor (beta chain) appears in the sequencing data of a study of cytomegalovirus exposure and HLA in healthy donors. On this clone: Its antigen is as yet unknown.

V shed 0 bases and J 0 bases; nucleotides not matched to a gene: 6. Germline V gene sequence: CDR1 SEHNR, CDR2 FQNEAQ (reference sequence). This CDR3 has 17 amino acids. General study points: More clonal expansion characterized HLA-associated TCR beta chains than equally common others in a later analysis. Researchers left out some V segments, among them TRBV6-2 and TRBV6-3, as indistinguishable.

This PCR relied on a set of 60 Vbeta primers and 13 Jbeta primers. Produced via immunoSEQ multiplex PCR; TCRdb's table is partial and in-frame only. This table has 150,000 to 200,000 clones, around 79% appearing once. The sequence was collected from a woman in her 50s in good health and CMV-seronegative. The rearrangement joins TRBV7-9 to TRBJ2-5; 8 bases map to TRBD2. Sequencing was done on a sample of PBMCs. CDR3 region: CASSLALASGHQETQYF. For the CDR3, the DNA is TGTGCCAGCAGCTTAGCGCTGGCTAGCGGGCACCAAGAGACCCAGTACTTC.